This TCR beta chain was recorded in a study of post-analysis software for immune sequencing data. Overall study context: There were relapsing-remitting, secondary progressive and progressive-relapsing multiple sclerosis among the disease courses included.

A note on this clonotype: Its antigen remains unknown.

The CDR3 runs to 14 residues. Per the germline V gene, CDR1 is DFQATT and CDR2 is SNEGSKA (reference sequence). Each TCR beta cDNA library carried unique molecular identifiers. With about 1 to 11 million T cells as the source, a few hundred thousand cDNA molecules resulted. TCRdb recomputed calls from the PCR reads with MiXCR, one row per CDR3 protein. The table has some 690,000 distinct CDR3 sequences, 30% seen once; the top ten hold around 0.55%. General study results and limits: In multiple sclerosis, normalized Chao1 diversity was significantly below that of controls. In patients, 4 to 6 TRBV segments were more frequent than in controls, with TRBV5-6, TRBV5-1 and TRBV20-1 among them.

This clonotype was obtained from a girl under 18 with multiple sclerosis. This chain connects TRBV20-1 to TRBJ2-5; tentative D call: TRBD1 (6 bases). The J call is in doubt because the DNA end fits TRBJ2-7 better. Input material: blood. CDR3 region: CSARGQGNPCEQYF. The CDR3 nucleotides are TGCAGTGCTAGAGGTCAGGGGAATCCCTGCGAGCAGTACTTC.